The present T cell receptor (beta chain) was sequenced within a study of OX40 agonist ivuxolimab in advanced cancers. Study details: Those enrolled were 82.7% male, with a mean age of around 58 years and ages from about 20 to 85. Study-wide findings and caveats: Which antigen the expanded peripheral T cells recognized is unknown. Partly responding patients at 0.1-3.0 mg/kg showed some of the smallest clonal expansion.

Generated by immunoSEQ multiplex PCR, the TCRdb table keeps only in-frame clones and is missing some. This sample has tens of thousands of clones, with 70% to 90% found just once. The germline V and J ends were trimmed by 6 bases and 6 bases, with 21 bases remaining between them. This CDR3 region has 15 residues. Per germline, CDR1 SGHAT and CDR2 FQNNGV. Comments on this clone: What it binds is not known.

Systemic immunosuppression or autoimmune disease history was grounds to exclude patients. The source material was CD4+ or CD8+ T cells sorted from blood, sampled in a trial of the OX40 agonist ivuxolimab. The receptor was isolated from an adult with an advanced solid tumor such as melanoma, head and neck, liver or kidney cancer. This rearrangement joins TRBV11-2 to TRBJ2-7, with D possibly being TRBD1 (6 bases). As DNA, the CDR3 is TGTGCCAGCAGTTCTGAACGAACAGGGATGGGCGAGCAGTACTTC. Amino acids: CASSSERTGMGEQYF.